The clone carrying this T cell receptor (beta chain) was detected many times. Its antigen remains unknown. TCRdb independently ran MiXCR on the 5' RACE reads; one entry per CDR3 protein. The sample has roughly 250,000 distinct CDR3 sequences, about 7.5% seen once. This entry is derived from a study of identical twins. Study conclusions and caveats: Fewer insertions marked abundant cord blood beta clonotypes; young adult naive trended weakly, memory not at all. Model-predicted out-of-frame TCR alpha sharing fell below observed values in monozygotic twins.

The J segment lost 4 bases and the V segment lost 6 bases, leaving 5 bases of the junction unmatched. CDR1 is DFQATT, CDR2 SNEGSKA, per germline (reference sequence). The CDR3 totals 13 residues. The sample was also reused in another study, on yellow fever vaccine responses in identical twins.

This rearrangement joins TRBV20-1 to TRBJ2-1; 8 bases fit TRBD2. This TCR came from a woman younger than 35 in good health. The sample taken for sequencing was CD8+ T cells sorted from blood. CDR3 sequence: CSAGAGVYNEQFF. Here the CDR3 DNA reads TGCAGTGCAGGAGCGGGAGTGTACAATGAGCAGTTCTTC.